This TCR beta chain comes out of a study of blood T cells in healthy people across ages. The CDR3 runs 15 residues. V lost 7 bases and J 2 bases, leaving 16 bases between the germline ends. For the second PCR, which ran for about 7 to 11 cycles, a sample-barcoded 5' primer and a J-beta primer mix were used. TCRdb reanalysed the 5' RACE reads using MiXCR and keeps one entry per CDR3 protein. This sample has about 1.1 million distinct CDR3 sequences, with less than 45% found just once. The specimen sequenced was blood. The chain carries TRBV12-3 or TRBV12-4 and TRBJ2-3; D gene unclear. This receptor was identified in a man aged 18 to 29 in good health. The CDR3 DNA sequence: TGTGCCAGCAACCTGAGAGGTGGGATCACAGATACGCAGTATTTT. Its translation: CASNLRGGITDTQYF.